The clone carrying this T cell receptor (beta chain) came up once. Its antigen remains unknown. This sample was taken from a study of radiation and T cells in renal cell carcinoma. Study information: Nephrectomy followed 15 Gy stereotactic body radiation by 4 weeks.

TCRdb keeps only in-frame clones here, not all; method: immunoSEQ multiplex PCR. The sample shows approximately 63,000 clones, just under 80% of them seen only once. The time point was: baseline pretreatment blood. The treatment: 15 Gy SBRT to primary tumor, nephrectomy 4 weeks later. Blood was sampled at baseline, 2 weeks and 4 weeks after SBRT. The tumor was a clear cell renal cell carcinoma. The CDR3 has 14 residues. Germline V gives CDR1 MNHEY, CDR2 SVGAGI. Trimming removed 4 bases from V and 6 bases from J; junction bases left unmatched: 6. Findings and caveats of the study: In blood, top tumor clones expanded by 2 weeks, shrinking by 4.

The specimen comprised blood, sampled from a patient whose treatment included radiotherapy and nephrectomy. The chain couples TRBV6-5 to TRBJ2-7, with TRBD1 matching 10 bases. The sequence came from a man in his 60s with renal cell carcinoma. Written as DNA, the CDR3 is TGTGCCAGCAGTTGCCCGACAGGGGGCTGCGAGCAGTACTTC. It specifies CASSCPTGGCEQYF.